The clone carrying this T cell receptor (beta chain) is a singleton in its sample. This sample is drawn from a study of T-cell reconstitution after alpha-beta-depleted transplantation in children. Unmatched junction bases numbered 11, after V lost 1 base and J lost 2 bases. The germline CDR1 and CDR2 sequences are MGHRA and YSYEKL. This CDR3 has 18 amino acids. Molecular barcoding with unique molecular identifiers was used for the TCRbeta library. Using its own MiXCR run on the PCR reads, TCRdb lists one record per CDR3 protein. The table includes 500,000 to 600,000 distinct CDR3 sequences, about 18% detected once.

The rearrangement uses TRBV4-1 and TRBJ2-7; 10 bases line up with TRBD1. The sample consisted of PBMCs from the stem cell graft donor, taken from the stem cell graft. The TCR comes from a human donor who donated a stem cell graft to a child with acute lymphoblastic leukemia. The CDR3 DNA follows: TGCGCCAGCAGCCAAGTGATTCCGGGACAGGGGTCGACCTACGAGCAGTACTTC. Protein: CASSQVIPGQGSTYEQYF.